These 26 T cell receptor beta chains share one sample of origin, sequenced in a study of CD8 T cells in ankylosing spondylitis. TCRdb redid the calling of the 5' RACE reads with MiXCR, one entry per CDR3 protein. The table lists 150,000 to 200,000 distinct CDR3 sequences, roughly 20% of them singletons. Sample: blood, either unsorted or a sorted T cell fraction (not recorded which). These receptors all stem from a male donor under 30 with ankylosing spondylitis or in good health (not recorded which).

This clonotype was seen ten or more times. This chain connects TRBV29-1 to TRBJ2-1; maybe TRBD2 (5 bases). The V end was cut by 6 bases, the J end by 3 bases, with 9 bases between. The V gene's germline CDR1 is SQVTM and CDR2 ANQGSEA. CDR3 length: 12 residues. CDR3 DNA sequence: TGCAGCGTCGACCGGGACTACAATGAGCAGTTCTTC. It is translated as CSVDRDYNEQFF.

In this sample, this clonotype turned up many times. The rearrangement uses TRBV7-2 and TRBJ1-2; D is undetermined. CDR1 SGHTA and CDR2 FQGNSA come from the germline V gene. V was pared by 4 bases and J by 7 bases, with 16 bases between. The CDR3 runs 14 residues. For the CDR3, the DNA is TGTGCCAGCAGCTACAGCTCTACTACTTTTGGCTACACCTTC. As protein: CASSYSSTTFGYTF.

This clonotype showed up many times. This chain's CDR3 is CASAPGQTQETQYF. The CDR3 bases are TGCGCCAGCGCCCCAGGCCAAACACAAGAGACCCAGTACTTC. The rearrangement links TRBV5-1 to TRBJ2-5; D uncertain. Per germline, CDR1 SGHRS and CDR2 YFSETQ. Trimming left V 7 bases short and J 2 bases short, with 15 bases between. The CDR3 consists of 14 residues.

This clonotype showed up many times. The gene calls are TRBV20-1 and TRBJ2-1, with 7 positions matching TRBD2. The CDR3 loop spans 15 amino acids. CDR1 is DFQATT and CDR2 is SNEGSKA in the germline V gene (reference sequence). With V trimmed by 1 base and J by 2 bases, 5 bases remained unmatched. This CDR3 is CSARVREVAYNEQFF. The CDR3 bases are TGCAGTGCTAGAGTTCGGGAGGTAGCCTACAATGAGCAGTTCTTC.

This clonotype was recorded at least ten times. The CDR3 reads CASSYSANTDTQYF. The CDR3 coding sequence is TGTGCCAGCAGTTACTCGGCTAACACAGATACGCAGTATTTT. The V and J genes are TRBV6-2 or TRBV6-3 and TRBJ2-3; unclear D gene. The V and J ends lost 0 bases and 2 bases respectively, with 6 bases between them. Germline V lookup: CDR1 MNHEY, CDR2 SVGEGT. This CDR3 is 14 amino acids long.

In this sample, this clonotype turned up many times. The rearrangement links TRBV3-1 to TRBJ2-1; D not resolved. The CDR3 has 11 amino acids. Between the trimmed V and J ends, which lost 1 base and 9 bases, there was a span of 4 bases. Per germline, CDR1 LGHDT and CDR2 YNNKEL (reference sequence). CDR3 sequence (DNA): TGTGCCAGCAGCCAAGTAGCTGAGCAGTTCTTC. The encoded protein is CASSQVAEQFF.

This clonotype was seen ten or more times. The rearrangement uses TRBV27 and TRBJ2-2, with 9 positions matching TRBD1. The length of the CDR3 is 16 residues. V lost 5 bases to trimming and J lost 5 bases; unmatched junction nucleotides: 9. Germline CDR1 and CDR2: MNHEY and SMNVEV (reference sequence). CDR3 region: CASSTSGQGVTGELFF. The CDR3 nucleotides are TGTGCCAGCAGTACCTCGGGACAGGGAGTTACCGGGGAGCTGTTTTTT.

V and J are TRBV6-1 and TRBJ1-2, with D possibly being TRBD1 (5 bases). CDR1 is MNHNS and CDR2 is SASEGT in the germline V gene. The CDR3 is 16 residues long. Trimming stripped 0 bases from V and 2 bases from J, with 13 bases between. The CDR3 DNA sequence: TGTGCCAGCAGTGAAGCGCAAGGGGTTGGAAACTATGGCTACACCTTC. It yields the protein CASSEAQGVGNYGYTF.

The J gene is TRBJ2-7, the V gene TRBV29-1; D unclear. From germline, CDR1 is SQVTM and CDR2 ANQGSEA. Trimming stripped 3 bases from V and 5 bases from J, with 14 bases between. The CDR3 runs to 13 residues. CDR3 region: CSVESPSGNEQYF. For the CDR3, the DNA is TGCAGCGTTGAGTCCCCCTCGGGCAACGAGCAGTACTTC.

This clonotype was recorded at least ten times. This sequence joins TRBV15 and TRBJ2-1, with D possibly matching TRBD2 (7 bases). CDR3 length: 19 amino acids. Germline V CDR1 and CDR2: LNHNV, YYDKDF (reference sequence). Trimming took 0 bases from V and 5 from J, leaving 23 bases between them. Here the CDR3 DNA reads TGTGCCACCAGCAGAGACCGTGTCTGGGGGGGACAACCGGACAATGAGCAGTTCTTC. Its protein product is CATSRDRVWGGQPDNEQFF.

On this clonotype: It may be a read error: a sequence one base away is much more abundant. This chain joins TRBV9 and TRBJ2-7; D assignment may be TRBD1 or TRBD2 (6 bases each). Germline V CDR1 and CDR2: SGDLS, YYNGEE. This CDR3 has 13 amino acids. The CDR3 coding sequence is TGTGCCAACAGCGGAGGGGACAACTACGAGCAGTACGTC. Residues: CANSGGDNYEQYV.

The V call is TRBV29-1, the J call TRBJ2-3; TRBD2 agrees at 12 bases. The CDR3 runs 15 residues. V shed 4 bases, J shed 4 bases, and the junction held 6 bases outside the gene matches. CDR1 and CDR2 (germline): SQVTM, ANQGSEA. The CDR3 region has the DNA TGCAGCGTTGGGCCTAGCGGGAGGGCTCCAGATACGCAGTATTTT. Translation: CSVGPSGRAPDTQYF.

The table lists this clonotype with many counts. The chain combines TRBV5-5 with TRBJ1-2; D remains unclear. V was shortened by 0 bases and J by 5 bases, with 17 bases between the two germline ends. CDR3 length: 16 residues. CDR1 is SGHKS and CDR2 is YYEKEE in the germline V gene (reference sequence). The CDR3 nucleotides are TGTGCCAGCAGCTTGGTCGCAGCGAGCTCCCCATATGGCTACACCTTC. Encoded protein: CASSLVAASSPYGYTF.

This clonotype has at least ten counts. The chain links TRBV11-3 to TRBJ2-3, with 11 bases matching TRBD1. The V segment lost 6 bases and the J segment 1 base; nucleotides outside the gene matches: 3. Germline V lookup: CDR1 SGHNT, CDR2 YENEEA. The CDR3 has 15 amino acids. CDR3 protein: CASRRDRGGTDTQYF. The CDR3 DNA follows: TGTGCCAGCAGACGGGACAGGGGGGGCACAGATACGCAGTATTTT. Supplemented by reference TRBV11-3 and TRBJ2-3, the full variable domain reads EAGVVQSPRYKIIEKKQPVAFWCNPISGHNTLYWYLQNLGQGPELLIRYENEEAVDDSQLPKDRFSAERLKGVDSTLKIQPAELGDSAVYLCASRRDRGGTDTQYFGPGTRLTVL.

This clonotype was observed a handful of times. The chain links TRBV19 to TRBJ2-1; 8 positions agree with TRBD2. CDR3 size: 14 residues. The germline CDR1 and CDR2 sequences are LNHDA and SQIVND (reference sequence). J was trimmed by 4 bases and V by 7 bases; bases with no gene match: 6. Here the CDR3 DNA reads TGTGCCAGTACTGGTAGCGGGGATTACAATGAGCAGTTCTTC. Translating gives CASTGSGDYNEQFF.

This clonotype has just a few counts. V gene TRBV5-5 combines with J gene TRBJ2-7, with D maybe TRBD1 (6 bases). V was shortened by 4 bases and J by 3 bases, with 20 bases between the two germline ends. The germline CDR1 and CDR2 sequences are SGHKS and YYEKEE (reference sequence). This CDR3 is built from 16 residues. DNA for the CDR3: TGTGCCAGCAGCCCGAGACAGGACAACTCTGGCTACGAGCAGTACTTC. This sequence encodes CASSPRQDNSGYEQYF. Combining the CDR3 with reference TRBV5-5 and TRBJ2-7 gives the whole variable domain DAGVTQSPTHLIKTRGQQVTLRCSPISGHKSVSWYQQVLGQGPQFIFQYYEKEERGRGNFPDRFSARQFPNYSSELNVNALLLGDSALYLCASSPRQDNSGYEQYFGPGTRLTVT.

This clonotype was counted a few times. V usage is TRBV12-3 or TRBV12-4 and J usage is TRBJ2-2; possible D gene TRBD2, 6 bases. V dropped 8 bases and J dropped 5 bases, with 15 bases sitting between them. This CDR3 is 14 amino acids long. The CDR3 bases are TGTGCCAGCGGTGGGACTGTAAGAACCGGGGAGCTGTTTTTT. Protein sequence: CASGGTVRTGELFF.

This clonotype was picked up many times. The chain employs TRBV20-1 and TRBJ2-3; 8 bases line up with TRBD2. J was trimmed by 5 bases and V by 0 bases; bases with no gene match: 10. This CDR3 is built from 16 residues. The V gene's germline CDR1 is DFQATT and CDR2 SNEGSKA (reference sequence). CDR3 region: CSARDRSGSLRDTQYF. In nucleotides, the CDR3 is TGCAGTGCTAGAGACCGGAGCGGGAGTTTACGAGATACGCAGTATTTT.

The table lists this clonotype with many counts. V and J are TRBV5-5 and TRBJ2-5; 15 positions match TRBD2. V shed 1 base and J 5 bases; nucleotides not matched to a gene: 3. The CDR3 is 16 residues long. The germline CDR1 and CDR2 sequences are SGHKS and YYEKEE (reference sequence). The CDR3 region has the DNA TGTGCCAGCAGCTTGCACGGGACTAGCGGGAGGGAGACCCAGTACTTC. It yields the protein CASSLHGTSGRETQYF. Looking up the rest from reference TRBV5-5 and TRBJ2-5 gives the full variable domain: DAGVTQSPTHLIKTRGQQVTLRCSPISGHKSVSWYQQVLGQGPQFIFQYYEKEERGRGNFPDRFSARQFPNYSSELNVNALLLGDSALYLCASSLHGTSGRETQYFGPGTRLLVL.

This clonotype appeared many times. The chain recombines TRBV7-9 with TRBJ2-2, with 8 bases lining up with TRBD1. Trimming removed 5 bases from V and 0 bases from J; junction bases left unmatched: 5. This CDR3 has 16 amino acids. Germline values: CDR1 SEHNR, CDR2 FQNEAQ (reference sequence). CDR3 in amino acids: CASSPTDRANTGELFF. The CDR3 region has the DNA TGTGCCAGCAGCCCCACGGACAGGGCGAACACCGGGGAGCTGTTTTTT.

The rearrangement uses TRBV6-5 and TRBJ2-5, with D tentatively TRBD1 or TRBD2 (6 bases each). V gave up 3 bases and J gave up 6 bases, with 14 bases separating them. The CDR3 runs 14 residues. The germline V gene has CDR1 MNHEY and CDR2 SVGAGI. The CDR3 nucleotides are TGTGCCAGCAGTTATTATAGGGGGACTCAGACCCAGTACTTC. It is translated as CASSYYRGTQTQYF.

This clonotype was observed many times. The chain couples TRBV5-1 to TRBJ2-7; D assignment may be TRBD1 or TRBD2 (5 bases each). CDR3 length: 19 amino acids. Trimming pared 0 bases from V and 3 bases from J, leaving 25 bases between. The germline CDR1 and CDR2 sequences are SGHRS and YFSETQ. CDR3 protein: CASSLALSGTGTGSYEQYF. The CDR3 DNA follows: TGCGCCAGCAGCTTGGCCTTAAGCGGTACCGGGACGGGAAGCTACGAGCAGTACTTC.

The table lists this clonotype with many counts. V and J are TRBV25-1 and TRBJ2-3, with 9 nucleotides matching TRBD2. Germline V CDR1 and CDR2: MGHDK, SYGVNS. The trim removed 4 bases at V and 15 bases at J, leaving 8 bases unmatched. The CDR3 sequence is 12 residues long. The CDR3 region has the DNA TGTGCCAGCAGTGCCTTTAGCGGGAGCTATTATTTT. The encoded protein is CASSAFSGSYYF.

In its sample, this clonotype was seen many times. V gene TRBV3-1 combines with J gene TRBJ2-3; D is undetermined. The CDR3 extends over 12 amino acids. Trimming took off 5 bases at V and 6 bases at J, with 9 bases between the two ends. CDR1 and CDR2 from the germline V gene are LGHDT and YNNKEL (reference sequence). CDR3 DNA sequence: TGTGCCAGCAGCTCCCACCCGGATACGCAGTATTTT. Its translation is CASSSHPDTQYF.

This clonotype was recorded at least ten times. V and J are TRBV29-1 and TRBJ1-2, with 7 nucleotides matching TRBD1. CDR1 is SQVTM, CDR2 ANQGSEA, per germline. CDR3 length: 14 amino acids. Trimming at V came to 4 bases and at J to 4 bases, leaving 9 bases not matched to a gene. The CDR3 is CSVGDRARGYGYTF. CDR3 in DNA: TGCAGCGTTGGAGACAGGGCCAGGGGCTATGGCTACACCTTC.

This clonotype showed up many times. V gene TRBV7-2 combines with J gene TRBJ2-2; weak D call: TRBD1 (5 bases). V lost 2 bases and J 6 bases, leaving 13 bases between the germline ends. The CDR3 sequence is 15 residues long. The germline V gene has CDR1 SGHTA and CDR2 FQGNSA. DNA for the CDR3: TGTGCCAGCAGCTTATGGGGCCAGGGATCCGGGGAGCTGTTTTTT. Amino acid sequence: CASSLWGQGSGELFF.